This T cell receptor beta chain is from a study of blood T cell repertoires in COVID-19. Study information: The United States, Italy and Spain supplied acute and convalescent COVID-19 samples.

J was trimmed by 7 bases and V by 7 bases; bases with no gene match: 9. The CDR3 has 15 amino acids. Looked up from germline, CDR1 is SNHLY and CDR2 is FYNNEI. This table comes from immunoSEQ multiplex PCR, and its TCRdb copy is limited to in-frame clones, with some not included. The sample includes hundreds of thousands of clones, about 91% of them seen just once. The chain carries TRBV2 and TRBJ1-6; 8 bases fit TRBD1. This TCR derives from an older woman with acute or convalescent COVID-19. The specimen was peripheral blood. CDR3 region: CASTYMDRVNSPLHF. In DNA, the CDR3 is TGTGCCAGCACTTACATGGACAGGGTGAATTCACCCCTCCACTTT.